These 4 T cell receptor beta chains were all obtained from the same sample, sequenced in a study of regulatory T cells in long-lasting Graves disease. Specified time point: persistent/refractory GD, antithyroid drugs over 5 years with positive TRAb. PBMC RNA was the source of the TCR library. TCR beta libraries were built with iRepertoire HTBI primers and Arm-PCR of CDR3 regions. TCRdb re-analysed the multiplex PCR reads in MiXCR, keeping a single row per CDR3 protein. The sample records under 450,000 distinct CDR3 sequences, more than 20% being singletons. The sample here was peripheral blood mononuclear cells (PBMCs), taken when the disease was refractory, from a patient treated with antithyroid drugs. These receptors were obtained from a woman aged 40 to 50 with Graves disease.

This clonotype was picked up many times. The CDR3 nucleotides read TGTGCCAGCACCGACGGGAGGGACAGGGGTAACGAGCAGTACTTC. Encoded protein: CASTDGRDRGNEQYF. V is TRBV2 and J is TRBJ2-7, with 10 nucleotides matching TRBD1. The CDR3 is 15 residues long. Germline V gives CDR1 SNHLY, CDR2 FYNNEI. V lost 7 bases, J lost 5 bases, and 11 bases stayed unmatched.

This chain joins TRBV5-6 and TRBJ2-2; 9 bases match TRBD2. After removal of 4 bases from V and 7 bases from J, the junction contained 8 bases not matched to a gene. Germline V lookup: CDR1 SGHDT, CDR2 YYEEEE. The CDR3 is 15 residues long. The chain's CDR3 is CASSRRTSVVGELFF. The DNA for the CDR3 is TGTGCCAGCAGCCGCAGGACTAGCGTGGTCGGGGAGCTGTTTTTT.

This chain links TRBV28 with TRBJ1-5; 7 bases align to TRBD1. The ends lost 5 bases at V and 5 bases at J; junction bases unmatched: 9. The CDR3 sequence is 15 residues long. Germline V gene data show CDR1 as MDHEN and CDR2 as SYDVKM. CDR3 protein: CASSLTGLSHQPQHF. The CDR3 DNA sequence: TGTGCCAGCAGTCTGACAGGGCTGAGTCATCAGCCCCAGCATTTT.

This clonotype was seen ten or more times. The J gene is TRBJ1-3, the V gene TRBV28; 11 positions agree with TRBD1. Per the germline V gene, CDR1 is MDHEN and CDR2 is SYDVKM. The CDR3 is 15 residues long. V lost 3 bases, J lost 7 bases, and 5 bases stayed unmatched. This chain's CDR3 is CASSFHRDRGNTIYF. The DNA for the CDR3 is TGTGCCAGCAGTTTTCATCGGGACAGGGGGAACACCATATATTTT.